These 12 T cell receptor beta chains were sequenced from one sample in a study of metastatic and nonmetastatic thyroid tumors. The entire patient cohort was treatment-naive prior to thyroid surgery. TCRdb re-called the PCR reads with MiXCR. This table holds tens of thousands of clones, 20% to 25% found once. The source material was blood. These receptors came from a female donor with papillary thyroid cancer or a benign thyroid nodule (not recorded which). Some clones in this sample may be carry-over from other donors' samples.

The chain carries TRBV7-6 and TRBJ1-3; no clear D gene. The CDR3 is 21 amino acids. With 2 bases removed from V and 4 bases from J, the gap between germline ends came to 30 bases. In germline, CDR1 is SGHVS, CDR2 FNYEAQ. The CDR3 region has the DNA TGTGCCAGCAGCTTAAATCTTCGGGTGAGTCCGCGACAAAGAGGAGGAAACACCATATATTTT. It encodes CASSLNLRVSPRQRGGNTIYF.

This clone was observed many times. This sequence joins TRBV7-2 and TRBJ2-1; D may be TRBD2 (7 bases). Germline values: CDR1 SGHTA, CDR2 FQGNSA. This CDR3 is built from 14 residues. V lost 2 bases to trimming and J lost 6 bases, with 11 bases between them. CDR3 DNA: TGTGCCAGCAGCTTAATAGGGGGGGGCAATGAGCAGTTCTTC. This encodes CASSLIGGGNEQFF.

This clone was seen a handful of times. The V gene is TRBV9, the J gene TRBJ2-7, with 9 bases lining up with TRBD1. The CDR3 is made up of 14 amino acids. Trimming cost V 3 bases and J 6 bases; bases outside gene matches: 7. CDR1 SGDLS and CDR2 YYNGEE come from the germline V gene. CDR3 region: CASSGGTGSREQYF. Written as DNA, the CDR3 is TGTGCCAGCAGCGGGGGGACAGGGTCTCGCGAGCAGTACTTC.

This clone was recorded at least ten times. The CDR3 loop reads CASSLKRQPSGNTIYF. DNA of the CDR3: TGTGCCAGCAGCTTAAAACGACAGCCCTCTGGAAACACCATATATTTT. This chain links TRBV7-2 with TRBJ1-3; maybe TRBD1 (5 bases). In germline, CDR1 is SGHTA, CDR2 FQGNSA. The CDR3 consists of 16 residues. V shed 2 bases and J shed 0 bases, with 11 bases lying between them.

This clone has a count of ten or more. This sequence joins TRBV11-2 and TRBJ2-3, with 7 bases matching TRBD2. Germline lookup yields CDR1 SGHAT and CDR2 FQNNGV. V lost 3 bases and J lost 2; bases outside the gene matches: 8. The CDR3 loop spans 16 amino acids. CDR3: CASSLYSGWATDTQYF. CDR3 nucleotide sequence: TGTGCCAGCAGCTTGTATAGCGGGTGGGCCACAGATACGCAGTATTTT.

Worth noting for this clone: This may be a read error, as it is one base from a much larger clone. This chain connects TRBV6-5 to TRBJ1-4; the D gene is possibly TRBD1 (5 bases). This CDR3 region has 12 residues. Germline V lookup: CDR1 MNHEY, CDR2 SVGAGI. CDR3 protein: CASGQIGEKLFF. The CDR3 DNA reads TGTGCCAGCGGGCAGATAGGGGAAAAGCTGTTTTTT.

This clone has a count of ten or more. This chain connects TRBV5-1 to TRBJ1-3; D ambiguous. Trimming shortened V by 2 bases and J by 0 bases, and 9 bases separated the two germline ends. The V gene's germline CDR1 is SGHRS and CDR2 YFSETQ. This CDR3 has 15 residues. CDR3 in amino acids: CASSLEPDSGNTIYF. The CDR3 nucleotides are TGCGCCAGCAGCTTAGAGCCTGACTCTGGAAACACCATATATTTT.

This clone appeared many times. The chain employs TRBV7-2 and TRBJ1-2; D ambiguous. The CDR3 is 13 amino acids. From germline, CDR1 is SGHTA and CDR2 FQGNSA. With 1 base removed from V and 7 bases from J, the gap between germline ends came to 10 bases. For the CDR3, the DNA is TGTGCCAGCAGCTTAGAACGCGTGGGTGGCTACACCTTC. Amino acid sequence: CASSLERVGGYTF.

This clone was counted only a few times. The genes are TRBV20-1 and TRBJ1-5; D gene unclear. The germline CDR1 and CDR2 sequences are DFQATT and SNEGSKA (reference sequence). Trimming cost V 6 bases and J 8 bases, with 17 bases left between them. The CDR3 spans 13 residues. Here the CDR3 DNA reads TGCAGTGCACAACGAGGGAGGAATAAGCCCCAGCATTTT. Translating it yields CSAQRGRNKPQHF.

This clone came up many times. The CDR3 sequence: CASSVSISTDTQYF. CDR3 coding DNA: TGTGCCAGCAGTGTTAGCATTAGCACAGATACGCAGTATTTT. This chain connects TRBV2 to TRBJ2-3; unclear D gene. Between the trimmed V and J ends, which lost 4 bases and 0 bases, there was a span of 8 bases. The V gene's germline CDR1 is SNHLY and CDR2 FYNNEI. The CDR3 runs to 14 residues.

This clone has a count of ten or more. V and J are TRBV5-1 and TRBJ2-5; 8 bases map to TRBD2. Germline V lookup: CDR1 SGHRS, CDR2 YFSETQ. The CDR3 sequence is 13 residues long. The junction had 4 bases not matched to a gene; V was cut back by 4 bases and J by 5 bases. CDR3 in DNA: TGCGCCAGCAGCCACGGCGGGGGGGAGACCCAGTACTTC. Amino acids: CASSHGGGETQYF. Variable domain in full (rest from reference TRBV5-1 and TRBJ2-5): KAGVTQTPRYLIKTRGQQVTLSCSPISGHRSVSWYQQTPGQGLQFLFEYFSETQRNKGNFPGRFSGRQFSNSRSEMNVSTLELGDSALYLCASSHGGGETQYFGPGTRLLVL.

The chain combines TRBV6-4 with TRBJ2-6; maybe TRBD1 (6 bases). Trimming pared 7 bases from V and 4 bases from J, leaving 14 bases between. Germline CDR1 MRHNA, CDR2 SNTAGT. The CDR3 loop spans 15 amino acids. CDR3 nucleotide sequence: TGTGCCAGCAAAGGGGGAGAGACGGGGGCCAACGTCCTGACTTTC. Its translation: CASKGGETGANVLTF.